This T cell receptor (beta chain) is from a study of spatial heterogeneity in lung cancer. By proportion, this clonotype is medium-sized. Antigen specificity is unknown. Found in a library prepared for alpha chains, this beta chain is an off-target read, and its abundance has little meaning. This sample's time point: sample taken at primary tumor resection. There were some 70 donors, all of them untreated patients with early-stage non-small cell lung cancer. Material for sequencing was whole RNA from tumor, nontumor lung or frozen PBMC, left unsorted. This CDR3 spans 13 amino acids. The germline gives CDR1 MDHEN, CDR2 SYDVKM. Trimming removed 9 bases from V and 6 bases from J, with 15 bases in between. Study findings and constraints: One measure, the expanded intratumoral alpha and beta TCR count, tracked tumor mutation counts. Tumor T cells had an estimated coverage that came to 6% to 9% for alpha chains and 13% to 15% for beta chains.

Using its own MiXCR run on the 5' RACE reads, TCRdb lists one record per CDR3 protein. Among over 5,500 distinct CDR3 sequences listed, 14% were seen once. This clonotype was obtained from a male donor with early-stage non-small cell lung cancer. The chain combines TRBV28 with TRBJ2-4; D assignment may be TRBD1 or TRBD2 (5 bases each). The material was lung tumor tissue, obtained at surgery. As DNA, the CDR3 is TGTGCCAGTCTAGACCCAGGGACAAACATTCAGTACTTC. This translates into CASLDPGTNIQYF. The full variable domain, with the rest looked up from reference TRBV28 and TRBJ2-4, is DVKVTQSSRYLVKRTGEKVFLECVQDMDHENMFWYRQDPGLGLRLIYFSYDVKMKEKGDIPEGYSVSREKKERFSLILESASTNQTSMYLCASLDPGTNIQYFGAGTRLSVL.